This entry is about one T cell receptor beta chain. Its specificity is not known. Profiling relied on immunoSEQ multiplex PCR, and the TCRdb table lists in-frame clones only, not all of them. The sample consists of about 700,000 clones, just over 90% of them appearing once. The ends lost 5 bases at V and 5 bases at J; junction bases unmatched: 17. CDR3 size: 17 residues. Germline loops: CDR1 SEHNR, CDR2 FQNEAQ (reference sequence). The data stem from a study of shared clonotypes between healthy human individuals. Naive CD8 isolation took CD45RO-negative cells positively selected for CCR7 and excluded terminally differentiated effector memory CD45RA+ cells. General study findings and limits: Apart from blood, nothing was sampled; tissue repertoires likely differ.

Specimen: naive CD8+ T cells sorted from blood. This chain joins TRBV7-9 and TRBJ2-5; 7 bases are a match to TRBD2. This receptor was identified in a man aged 25-40 years in good health. The CDR3 coding sequence is TGTGCCAGCAGCCCTTGGGGGGAGGGCCTCTTAATGGAGACCCAGTACTTC. The encoded protein is CASSPWGEGLLMETQYF.